The rows below give T cell receptor beta chains drawn from one sample of a study of cytomegalovirus exposure and HLA in healthy donors. Clones were read by immunoSEQ multiplex PCR, and TCRdb kept only the in-frame ones, dropping some. The sample lists some 190,000 clones, about 89% occurring once. Sequenced material: PBMCs. The receptors come from a man aged 25-45 years in good health and CMV-seronegative. CDR3s include the opening cysteine and the closing phenylalanine or tryptophan. A D gene is named only where the DNA matches it firmly. Size values are once, few and many counts, or a class for expanded clones, and some rows have none.

clone_size: few
cdr3_length: 15
j_call: TRBJ2-1
v_call: TRBV19
d_call: -
cdr3_aa: CASRGGQGIGNEQFF
cdr3_nt: TGTGCCAGTAGGGGGGGGCAGGGGATCGGAAATGAGCAGTTCTTC

clone_size: few
cdr3_length: 15
j_call: TRBJ1-5
v_call: TRBV2
d_call: -
cdr3_aa: CASSDVRGSNQPQHF
cdr3_nt: TGTGCCAGCAGTGATGTTCGGGGTAGCAATCAGCCCCAGCATTTT

clone_size: -
cdr3_length: 16
j_call: TRBJ1-3
v_call: TRBV5-1
d_call: TRBD1
cdr3_aa: CASRASGTASGNTIYF
cdr3_nt: TGCGCCAGCAGGGCATCAGGGACAGCCTCTGGAAACACCATATATTTT

clone_size: -
cdr3_length: 15
j_call: TRBJ2-5
v_call: TRBV21-1
d_call: -
cdr3_aa: CASSIHTKPGETQYF
cdr3_nt: TGTGCCAGCAGCATCCATACCAAGCCCGGGGAGACCCAGTACTTC

clone_size: few
cdr3_length: 13
j_call: TRBJ1-1
v_call: TRBV19
d_call: -
cdr3_aa: CASSSTVNTEAFF
cdr3_nt: TGTGCCAGTAGCTCGACAGTGAACACTGAAGCTTTCTTT

clone_size: -
cdr3_length: 14
j_call: TRBJ2-7
v_call: TRBV2
d_call: -
cdr3_aa: CASSGPATAYEQYF
cdr3_nt: TGTGCCAGCAGTGGGCCCGCGACAGCCTACGAGCAGTACTTC

clone_size: -
cdr3_length: 17
j_call: TRBJ2-5
v_call: TRBV4-2
d_call: -
cdr3_aa: CASSQGLAEPYQETQYF
cdr3_nt: TGTGCCAGCAGCCAAGGGTTAGCAGAGCCGTACCAAGAGACCCAGTACTTC

clone_size: -
cdr3_length: 13
j_call: TRBJ2-3
v_call: TRBV28
d_call: TRBD1
cdr3_aa: CASSPGQGDTQYF
cdr3_nt: TGTGCCAGCAGTCCAGGACAGGGGGATACGCAGTATTTT

clone_size: -
cdr3_length: 12
j_call: TRBJ2-7
v_call: TRBV29-1
d_call: -
cdr3_aa: CSVGPSSYEQYF
cdr3_nt: TGCAGCGTTGGGCCCTCCTCCTACGAGCAGTACTTC

clone_size: -
cdr3_length: 14
j_call: TRBJ2-7
v_call: TRBV6-5
d_call: TRBD1
cdr3_aa: CASTGTGNPYEQYF
cdr3_nt: TGTGCCAGCACTGGGACAGGGAATCCCTACGAGCAGTACTTC

clone_size: -
cdr3_length: 15
j_call: TRBJ1-1
v_call: TRBV7-8
d_call: TRBD1
cdr3_aa: CASSTLRGPDTEAFF
cdr3_nt: TGTGCCAGCAGCACACTCAGGGGGCCGGACACTGAAGCTTTCTTT

clone_size: once
cdr3_length: 12
j_call: TRBJ2-7
v_call: TRBV25-1
d_call: -
cdr3_aa: CASSEGGYEQYF
cdr3_nt: TGTGCCAGCAGTGAGGGGGGCTACGAGCAGTACTTC

clone_size: -
cdr3_length: 14
j_call: TRBJ2-5
v_call: TRBV6-6
d_call: -
cdr3_aa: CASSYGGELETQYF
cdr3_nt: TGTGCCAGCAGTTACGGAGGGGAGTTGGAGACCCAGTACTTC

clone_size: -
cdr3_length: 12
j_call: TRBJ2-3
v_call: TRBV7-9
d_call: -
cdr3_aa: CASSLDSYTQYF
cdr3_nt: TGTGCCAGCAGCTTAGACTCTTATACGCAGTATTTT

clone_size: -
cdr3_length: 14
j_call: TRBJ2-5
v_call: TRBV4-1
d_call: -
cdr3_aa: CASSLGWDKETQYF
cdr3_nt: TGCGCCAGCAGCCTAGGATGGGACAAAGAGACCCAGTACTTC

clone_size: -
cdr3_length: 16
j_call: TRBJ1-1
v_call: TRBV28
d_call: -
cdr3_aa: CASSPSTPGGHTEAFF
cdr3_nt: TGTGCCAGCAGCCCCTCCACCCCCGGAGGACACACTGAAGCTTTCTTT

clone_size: -
cdr3_length: 13
j_call: TRBJ1-2
v_call: TRBV7-2
d_call: -
cdr3_aa: CASSLAGGSGYTF
cdr3_nt: TGTGCCAGCAGCTTAGCAGGGGGTAGTGGCTACACCTTC

clone_size: -
cdr3_length: 17
j_call: TRBJ1-2
v_call: TRBV7-9
d_call: TRBD1
cdr3_aa: CSSSLVLGQGVYYGYTF
cdr3_nt: TGTTCCAGCAGCTTAGTACTTGGACAGGGAGTTTACTATGGCTACACCTTC

clone_size: once
cdr3_length: 16
j_call: TRBJ1-5
v_call: TRBV2
d_call: -
cdr3_aa: CASSPNGINSNQPQHF
cdr3_nt: TGTGCCAGCAGTCCTAACGGGATAAATAGCAATCAGCCCCAGCATTTT

clone_size: -
cdr3_length: 17
j_call: TRBJ2-6
v_call: TRBV19
d_call: -
cdr3_aa: CASSTHRVRSGANVLTF
cdr3_nt: TGTGCCAGTAGTACCCACAGGGTCAGGTCTGGGGCCAACGTCCTGACTTTC

clone_size: -
cdr3_length: 16
j_call: TRBJ1-1
v_call: TRBV28
d_call: -
cdr3_aa: CASSPPQGFLYTEAFF
cdr3_nt: TGTGCCAGCAGCCCACCCCAGGGGTTTTTGTACACTGAAGCTTTCTTT

clone_size: -
cdr3_length: 21
j_call: TRBJ2-6
v_call: TRBV27
d_call: -
cdr3_aa: CASSLSIVKHRHISGANVLTF
cdr3_nt: TGTGCCAGCAGTTTATCGATAGTCAAGCACAGGCACATCTCTGGGGCCAACGTCCTGACTTTC

clone_size: -
cdr3_length: 14
j_call: TRBJ2-1
v_call: TRBV4-3
d_call: -
cdr3_aa: CASSQEGQADEQFF
cdr3_nt: TGCGCCAGCAGCCAAGAGGGGCAGGCTGATGAGCAGTTCTTC

clone_size: -
cdr3_length: 14
j_call: TRBJ1-5
v_call: TRBV7-9
d_call: TRBD1
cdr3_aa: CASSRGQGVQPQHF
cdr3_nt: TGTGCCAGCAGCCGCGGACAGGGGGTCCAGCCCCAGCATTTT

clone_size: -
cdr3_length: 14
j_call: TRBJ1-1
v_call: TRBV4-1
d_call: -
cdr3_aa: CASSLSALDTEAFF
cdr3_nt: TGCGCCAGCAGCCTCTCAGCGTTGGACACTGAAGCTTTCTTT

clone_size: -
cdr3_length: 14
j_call: TRBJ1-1
v_call: TRBV18
d_call: -
cdr3_aa: CASSPRTETTEAFF
cdr3_nt: TGTGCCAGCTCACCCCGGACAGAGACCACTGAAGCTTTCTTT

clone_size: -
cdr3_length: 14
j_call: TRBJ2-7
v_call: TRBV9
d_call: -
cdr3_aa: CASSVADSLYEQYF
cdr3_nt: TGTGCCAGCAGCGTAGCGGATAGCCTCTACGAGCAGTACTTC

clone_size: -
cdr3_length: 20
j_call: TRBJ2-7
v_call: TRBV15
d_call: -
cdr3_aa: CATSKGGAGIEDPEGCEQYF
cdr3_nt: TGTGCCACCAGCAAGGGGGGGGCGGGGATTGAAGACCCCGAGGGTTGCGAGCAGTACTTC

clone_size: -
cdr3_length: 15
j_call: TRBJ2-2
v_call: TRBV4-2
d_call: -
cdr3_aa: CASSQEKRNTGELFF
cdr3_nt: TGTGCCAGCAGCCAAGAGAAGCGGAACACCGGGGAGCTGTTTTTT

clone_size: few
cdr3_length: 14
j_call: TRBJ2-2
v_call: TRBV4-3
d_call: -
cdr3_aa: CASSDWLNTGELFF
cdr3_nt: TGCGCCAGCAGCGACTGGTTGAACACCGGGGAGCTGTTTTTT

clone_size: -
cdr3_length: 14
j_call: TRBJ2-1
v_call: TRBV6-5
d_call: -
cdr3_aa: CASSDRPREEEQFF
cdr3_nt: TGTGCCAGCAGTGATAGACCGAGGGAAGAGGAGCAGTTCTTC

clone_size: -
cdr3_length: 13
j_call: TRBJ2-7
v_call: TRBV10-3
d_call: -
cdr3_aa: CAISETYDYEQYF
cdr3_nt: TGTGCCATCAGTGAGACTTACGACTACGAGCAGTACTTC

clone_size: -
cdr3_length: 15
j_call: TRBJ1-2
v_call: TRBV5-6
d_call: -
cdr3_aa: CASSLARWPYYGYTF
cdr3_nt: TGTGCCAGCAGCTTGGCCAGGTGGCCCTACTATGGCTACACCTTC

clone_size: -
cdr3_length: 14
j_call: TRBJ2-7
v_call: TRBV21-1
d_call: -
cdr3_aa: CASQVGALSYEQYF
cdr3_nt: TGTGCCAGCCAGGTGGGGGCCCTCTCCTACGAGCAGTACTTC

clone_size: -
cdr3_length: 14
j_call: TRBJ2-2
v_call: TRBV5-4
d_call: -
cdr3_aa: CASSLGGDTGELFF
cdr3_nt: TGTGCCAGCAGCTTGGGGGGGGACACCGGGGAGCTGTTTTTT

clone_size: few
cdr3_length: 14
j_call: TRBJ2-7
v_call: TRBV7-9
d_call: TRBD2
cdr3_aa: CASSSGLAGYEQYF
cdr3_nt: TGTGCCAGCAGCTCCGGACTAGCGGGCTACGAGCAGTACTTC

clone_size: -
cdr3_length: 11
j_call: TRBJ2-3
v_call: TRBV5-6
d_call: -
cdr3_aa: CASSFRDTQYF
cdr3_nt: TGTGCCAGCAGCTTTAGAGATACGCAGTATTTT

clone_size: -
cdr3_length: 14
j_call: TRBJ1-2
v_call: TRBV10-3
d_call: TRBD1
cdr3_aa: CANSGTGGADGYTF
cdr3_nt: TGTGCCAACTCCGGGACAGGGGGCGCAGATGGCTACACCTTC

clone_size: -
cdr3_length: 16
j_call: TRBJ1-6
v_call: TRBV27
d_call: -
cdr3_aa: CASSYSPGHINSPLHF
cdr3_nt: TGTGCCAGCAGTTACTCACCGGGACACATAAATTCACCCCTCCACTTT

clone_size: -
cdr3_length: 14
j_call: TRBJ2-7
v_call: TRBV7-9
d_call: -
cdr3_aa: CASSRLSSSYEQYF
cdr3_nt: TGTGCCAGCAGCCGGTTAAGTAGCTCCTACGAGCAGTACTTC

clone_size: -
cdr3_length: 15
j_call: TRBJ2-4
v_call: TRBV5-6
d_call: -
cdr3_aa: CASSHRVEMGNIQYF
cdr3_nt: TGTGCCAGCAGCCACAGGGTTGAGATGGGCAACATTCAGTACTTC

clone_size: -
cdr3_length: 15
j_call: TRBJ2-1
v_call: TRBV11-2
d_call: TRBD1
cdr3_aa: CASRESGQFYNEQFF
cdr3_nt: TGTGCCAGCAGGGAATCGGGACAGTTTTACAATGAGCAGTTCTTC

clone_size: -
cdr3_length: 16
j_call: TRBJ1-6
v_call: TRBV7-8
d_call: -
cdr3_aa: CASSLGVGVGNSPLHF
cdr3_nt: TGTGCCAGCAGCTTAGGGGTAGGGGTTGGTAATTCACCCCTCCACTTT

clone_size: -
cdr3_length: 13
j_call: TRBJ1-1
v_call: TRBV7-2
d_call: TRBD1
cdr3_aa: CASSLGTALEAFF
cdr3_nt: TGTGCCAGCAGCCTTGGGACAGCACTTGAAGCTTTCTTT

clone_size: -
cdr3_length: 16
j_call: TRBJ2-7
v_call: TRBV5-1
d_call: TRBD1
cdr3_aa: CASSLGVETGVYEQYF
cdr3_nt: TGCGCCAGCAGCTTGGGAGTAGAGACAGGGGTCTACGAGCAGTACTTC

clone_size: -
cdr3_length: 17
j_call: TRBJ1-5
v_call: TRBV18
d_call: -
cdr3_aa: CASSPGSGITENQPQHF
cdr3_nt: TGTGCCAGCTCACCAGGGTCGGGGATCACTGAGAATCAGCCCCAGCATTTT

clone_size: -
cdr3_length: 13
j_call: TRBJ1-2
v_call: TRBV29-1
d_call: TRBD1
cdr3_aa: CSGGTGRDYGYTF
cdr3_nt: TGCAGCGGAGGGACAGGACGGGACTATGGCTACACCTTC

clone_size: -
cdr3_length: 12
j_call: TRBJ1-2
v_call: TRBV28
d_call: -
cdr3_aa: CASTQGLYGYTF
cdr3_nt: TGTGCCAGCACCCAGGGGTTATATGGCTACACCTTC

clone_size: -
cdr3_length: 16
j_call: TRBJ2-7
v_call: TRBV6-1
d_call: -
cdr3_aa: CASSEANALSLYEQYF
cdr3_nt: TGTGCCAGCAGTGAAGCTAACGCGTTGTCCCTATACGAGCAGTACTTC

clone_size: once
cdr3_length: 14
j_call: TRBJ2-2
v_call: TRBV7-2
d_call: TRBD1
cdr3_aa: CASSSTGGTRELFF
cdr3_nt: TGTGCCAGCAGCTCGACAGGGGGCACGAGGGAGCTGTTTTTT

clone_size: -
cdr3_length: 13
j_call: TRBJ1-4
v_call: TRBV5-4
d_call: -
cdr3_aa: CASSLPTNEKLFF
cdr3_nt: TGTGCCAGCAGCCTCCCAACTAATGAAAAACTGTTTTTT

clone_size: -
cdr3_length: 15
j_call: TRBJ2-5
v_call: TRBV18
d_call: TRBD2
cdr3_aa: CASSPLAGAQETQYF
cdr3_nt: TGTGCCAGCTCACCCCTAGCGGGGGCCCAAGAGACCCAGTACTTC

clone_size: -
cdr3_length: 16
j_call: TRBJ2-1
v_call: TRBV4-1
d_call: TRBD1
cdr3_aa: CASSQDRTGGWNEQFF
cdr3_nt: TGCGCCAGCAGCCAAGACCGGACAGGGGGCTGGAATGAGCAGTTCTTC

clone_size: -
cdr3_length: 13
j_call: TRBJ1-1
v_call: TRBV6-1
d_call: -
cdr3_aa: CASIPTVNTEAFF
cdr3_nt: TGTGCCAGCATCCCGACAGTGAACACTGAAGCTTTCTTT

clone_size: -
cdr3_length: 16
j_call: TRBJ2-5
v_call: TRBV11-2
d_call: TRBD2
cdr3_aa: CASSIRGAGAEETQYF
cdr3_nt: TGTGCCAGCAGCATCAGGGGAGCGGGAGCGGAAGAGACCCAGTACTTC

clone_size: -
cdr3_length: 12
j_call: TRBJ1-3
v_call: TRBV29-1
d_call: -
cdr3_aa: CSVDSSGNTIYF
cdr3_nt: TGCAGCGTTGATTCGTCTGGAAACACCATATATTTT